Listed here are 23 T cell receptor beta chains from one sample, sequenced in a study of cytomegalovirus exposure and HLA in healthy donors (TCRdb year 2017). Receptors were amplified or captured by the immunoSEQ multiplex PCR assay. For the multiplex PCR, a mixture combining 60 forward primers for TCR Vbeta segments and 13 reverse primers for TCR Jbeta segments was used. The source is immuneACCESS, and TCRdb retained only in-frame sequences with V and J called. Part of the clones is not carried over; for the studies checked, unresolved V genes explain less than half of this, and the remainder is unexplained. The sample table contains 100,000 to 150,000 clones; only one count was recorded for 80% of them. Together, the top ten hold less than 3% of the sample. Sequenced sample: PBMCs. These receptors all stem from a young man in good health and CMV-seronegative.

This chain uses TRBV19 with TRBJ1-5; D might be TRBD1 (6 bases). The germline gives CDR1 LNHDA, CDR2 SQIVND (reference sequence). Trimming shortened V by 3 bases and J by 0 bases, and 12 bases separated the two germline ends. This CDR3 has 16 residues. The CDR3 spells CASSMRTAHSNQPQHF. The CDR3 DNA reads TGTGCCAGTAGTATGAGGACAGCTCATAGCAATCAGCCCCAGCATTTT.

V usage is TRBV28 and J usage is TRBJ2-7; TRBD2 is a possible D gene (6 bases). This CDR3 is built from 15 residues. Germline CDR1 and CDR2: MDHEN and SYDVKM. V was pared by 1 base and J by 3 bases, with 13 bases between. DNA for the CDR3: TGTGCCAGCAGTTTATCACTCTCCGGGAGCTACGAGCAGTACTTC. The encoded protein is CASSLSLSGSYEQYF.

The V gene is TRBV9, the J gene TRBJ2-7; 10 positions match TRBD2. Germline values: CDR1 SGDLS, CDR2 YYNGEE. CDR3 length equals 14 residues. Trimming removed 3 bases from V and 3 bases from J; junction bases left unmatched: 3. The CDR3 loop reads CASSEGLAVYEQYF. CDR3 bases: TGTGCCAGCAGCGAAGGACTAGCGGTCTACGAGCAGTACTTC.

The rearrangement links TRBV29-1 to TRBJ2-3; D might be TRBD1 (5 bases). CDR1 is SQVTM, CDR2 ANQGSEA, per germline. The CDR3 is 13 residues long. V was trimmed by 0 bases and J by 6 bases, leaving 10 bases between them. CDR3 sequence reads: CSVEEAGMDTQYF. CDR3 bases: TGCAGCGTTGAAGAAGCAGGGATGGATACGCAGTATTTT.

The rearrangement uses TRBV4-1 and TRBJ1-3; no firm D call. The CDR3 covers 12 residues. Trimming removed 6 bases from V and 3 bases from J, with 6 bases in between. The germline V gene has CDR1 MGHRA and CDR2 YSYEKL. CDR3 region: CASSRDGNTIYF. The DNA of the CDR3 is TGCGCCAGCAGTCGAGATGGAAACACCATATATTTT.

The gene calls are TRBV29-1 and TRBJ1-1, with D possibly matching TRBD1 (5 bases). Germline V lookup: CDR1 SQVTM, CDR2 ANQGSEA. The CDR3 extends over 14 amino acids. V was clipped by 4 bases and J by 1 base, with 13 bases between them. The CDR3 region has the DNA TGCAGCGTTGGACAGATCTTAGGGAACACTGAAGCTTTCTTT. Protein product: CSVGQILGNTEAFF. Full variable domain (remainder filled in from reference TRBV29-1 and TRBJ1-1): SAVISQKPSRDICQRGTSLTIQCQVDSQVTMMFWYRQQPGQSLTLIATANQGSEATYESGFVIDKFPISRPNLTFSTLTVSNMSPEDSSIYLCSVGQILGNTEAFFGQGTRLTVV.

This CDR3 reads CASSLEAQVVAGGTYEQYF. The CDR3 DNA is TGTGCCAGCAGCTTAGAAGCCCAGGTGGTAGCGGGAGGTACCTACGAGCAGTACTTC. The chain carries TRBV7-8 and TRBJ2-7; TRBD2 matches 10 bases. This CDR3 is built from 19 residues. The germline CDR1 and CDR2 sequences are SGHVS and FQNEAQ. Trimming at V came to 1 base and at J to 2 bases, leaving 14 bases not matched to a gene.

The chain has TRBV7-2 and TRBJ2-1; 11 nucleotides agree with TRBD2. CDR3 length: 13 amino acids. V lost 9 bases, J lost 7 bases, and 5 bases stayed unmatched. Germline CDR1 is SGHTA and CDR2 is FQGNSA. The DNA of the CDR3 is TGTGCCAGTACTAGCGGGAGTTGGAATGAGCAGTTCTTC. This codes for CASTSGSWNEQFF.

This rearrangement joins TRBV7-9 to TRBJ2-2, with D tentatively TRBD1 (6 bases). The CDR3 has 14 residues. Trimming pared 2 bases from V and 4 bases from J, leaving 8 bases between. Germline loops: CDR1 SEHNR, CDR2 FQNEAQ (reference sequence). The CDR3 reads CASSLNRATGELFF. CDR3 nucleotides: TGTGCCAGCAGCTTAAACAGGGCCACCGGGGAGCTGTTTTTT.

In this sample, this clone turned up a few times. The chain links TRBV19 to TRBJ2-5, with D maybe TRBD2 (5 bases). The CDR3 contains 13 residues. The germline V gene encodes CDR1 LNHDA and CDR2 SQIVND (reference sequence). V was trimmed by 6 bases and J by 9 bases, leaving 17 bases between them. In DNA form, the CDR3 reads TGTGCCAGTAGCGGCGCCCTCGGGGTGGCCCAGTACTTC. As protein: CASSGALGVAQYF.

The gene calls are TRBV4-3 and TRBJ2-1; TRBD2 agrees at 9 bases. The V gene end was trimmed by 5 bases and the J gene end by 0 bases; junction bases not matched to a gene: 11. Germline V CDR1 and CDR2: LGHNA, YSLEER. The CDR3 is 18 amino acids. The DNA for the CDR3 is TGCGCCAGCAGCTTGGGAGTCGCTAGCGGGGCCTCCTACAATGAGCAGTTCTTC. Its protein product is CASSLGVASGASYNEQFF.

The J gene is TRBJ2-1, the V gene TRBV7-9; 10 bases fit TRBD2. The CDR3 consists of 15 residues. J gave up 5 bases and V 5 bases, and 6 bases lay outside the gene matches. The V gene's germline CDR1 is SEHNR and CDR2 FQNEAQ (reference sequence). CDR3 in amino acids: CASSAFGLADNEQFF. The CDR3 DNA follows: TGTGCCAGCAGCGCGTTTGGACTAGCGGACAATGAGCAGTTCTTC.

The chain links TRBV5-4 to TRBJ1-1; perhaps TRBD1 as D (6 bases). The germline gives CDR1 SGHNT, CDR2 YYREEE (reference sequence). The CDR3 covers 15 residues. Trimming removed 4 bases from V and 5 bases from J, with 18 bases in between. The CDR3 loop reads CASSTLQGSQTEAFF. In DNA, the CDR3 is TGTGCCAGCAGCACGCTACAGGGTAGTCAAACTGAAGCTTTCTTT.

The chain carries TRBV14 and TRBJ2-1; 9 bases are a match to TRBD2. Germline V lookup: CDR1 SGHDN, CDR2 FVKESK. The V and J ends lost 6 bases and 3 bases, in that order; junction bases with no gene match: 6. This CDR3 region has 15 residues. This chain's CDR3 is CASSLREGGYNEQFF. The CDR3 region has the DNA TGTGCCAGCAGTTTGCGGGAGGGCGGCTACAATGAGCAGTTCTTC.

A single count supports this clone. CDR3 in DNA: TGTGCCAGCAGTGAAATGGGTCTAGAAGGTGAGACCCAGTACTTC. Its protein is CASSEMGLEGETQYF. This chain connects TRBV2 to TRBJ2-5; no definite D call. This CDR3 spans 15 amino acids. Germline V CDR1 and CDR2: SNHLY, FYNNEI. V was cut by 2 bases and J by 5 bases, with 15 bases left in between. Looking up the rest from reference TRBV2 and TRBJ2-5 gives the full variable domain: EPEVTQTPSHQVTQMGQEVILRCVPISNHLYFYWYRQILGQKVEFLVSFYNNEISEKSEIFDDQFSVERPDGSNFTLKIRSTKLEDSAMYFCASSEMGLEGETQYFGPGTRLLVL.

The V gene is TRBV4-1, the J gene TRBJ1-1; 11 nucleotides line up with TRBD1. Unmatched junction bases numbered 4, after V lost 4 bases and J lost 3 bases. The V gene's germline CDR1 is MGHRA and CDR2 YSYEKL. The CDR3 has 15 amino acids. CDR3 in amino acids: CASSPDRGLDTEAFF. DNA for the CDR3: TGCGCCAGCAGCCCGGACAGGGGGCTAGACACTGAAGCTTTCTTT.

CDR3 DNA sequence: TGTGCCTGGAGTCCCCTCTTAACTGGGACAGTAACCTACAATGAGCAGTTCTTC. Its protein product is CAWSPLLTGTVTYNEQFF. The J gene is TRBJ2-1, the V gene TRBV30; 7 nucleotides agree with TRBD1. CDR3 length: 18 amino acids. V lost 2 bases, J lost 2 bases, and 15 bases stayed unmatched. The germline V gene has CDR1 GTSNPN and CDR2 SVGIG (reference sequence).

The chain recombines TRBV5-1 with TRBJ2-1, with a weak D call TRBD1 (5 bases). This CDR3 is 16 amino acids long. Germline V gene sequence: CDR1 SGHRS, CDR2 YFSETQ. V lost 1 base, J lost 2 bases, and 13 bases lay in between. The CDR3 sequence is CASSLSSGNPYNEQFF. The CDR3 coding sequence is TGCGCCAGCAGCTTGTCATCAGGGAATCCCTACAATGAGCAGTTCTTC.

The chain employs TRBV28 and TRBJ2-5; D is uncertain. The J call may not be correct, given that the DNA end is closer to TRBJ2-7. CDR3 length: 12 amino acids. Germline CDR1 is MDHEN and CDR2 is SYDVKM. The CDR3 bases are TGTGCCAGCAGCCCAAGCTCCTACGAGCAGTACTTC. Amino acid sequence: CASSPSSYEQYF.

V usage is TRBV6-4 and J usage is TRBJ2-1; D may be TRBD2 (6 bases). The CDR3 covers 16 residues. Germline values: CDR1 MRHNA, CDR2 SNTAGT. V lost 0 bases to trimming and J lost 1 base, with 10 bases between them. The CDR3 loop is CASSDSGGLSYNEQFF. The CDR3 nucleotides read TGTGCCAGCAGTGACTCTGGGGGACTGTCCTACAATGAGCAGTTCTTC.

The chain joins TRBV15 to TRBJ2-5, with 8 positions matching TRBD1. Trimming took 0 bases from V and 5 from J; bases not matched to a gene: 2. This CDR3 has 14 amino acids. In germline, CDR1 is LNHNV, CDR2 YYDKDF (reference sequence). The CDR3 DNA reads TGTGCCACCAGCAGAGATTACAGGGGGGAGACCCAGTACTTC. Its protein product is CATSRDYRGETQYF.

This clone was observed a handful of times. This chain uses TRBV4-3 with TRBJ1-1, with D tentatively TRBD1 (5 bases). The CDR3 has 14 residues. V was shortened by 4 bases and J by 0 bases, with 9 bases between the two germline ends. The germline V gene encodes CDR1 LGHNA and CDR2 YSLEER. The CDR3 loop reads CASSRGLVNTEAFF. CDR3 coding DNA: TGCGCCAGCAGCCGGGGACTGGTGAACACTGAAGCTTTCTTT.

The rearrangement uses TRBV29-1 and TRBJ2-2; the D is unclear. V lost 1 base and J lost 6, with 6 bases in between. CDR1 and CDR2 from the germline V gene are SQVTM and ANQGSEA. The CDR3 spans 12 residues. The CDR3 DNA follows: TGCAGCGTTGAAGCCCCCTCCGGGGAGCTGTTTTTT. It encodes CSVEAPSGELFF.